One TCR beta chain is described in this entry. The antigen it recognizes is unknown. The input lacks base qualities; no much larger clone sits a single base away. Library method: the immunoSEQ multiplex PCR assay. Here the immuneACCESS table is served through TCRdb, limited to in-frame sequences with V and J called. Missing clones are a known gap in these copies; in checked studies unresolved V genes cover under half, and the rest lacks a known reason. The sample has 55,000 to 80,000 clones on record, 95% to 98% of them singletons. The ten largest clonotypes hold over 0.15% of the sample. V gives up 4 bases and J gives up 0 bases, and the segment between their germline ends measures 13 bases. The cysteine opens and the phenylalanine closes a CDR3 of 14 amino acids. Solely the CDR3 DNA is kept, with 42 bases framed from the first base. Based on the germline V gene, the CDR1 and CDR2 sequences are SQVTM and ANQGSEA.

These data come from a study of technical replicates of blood from a few donors (dated by TCRdb to between 2016 and 2019). The specimen sequenced was T cells isolated from PBMCs. The chain is assembled from TRBV29-1 and TRBJ2-7; TRBD1 is possibly the D segment (5 matching bases). The sequence came from a human donor in good health. The bases are TGCAGCGTTGTAGACAGCACAGTCTCCTACGAGCAGTACTTC. This sequence encodes CSVVDSTVSYEQYF.